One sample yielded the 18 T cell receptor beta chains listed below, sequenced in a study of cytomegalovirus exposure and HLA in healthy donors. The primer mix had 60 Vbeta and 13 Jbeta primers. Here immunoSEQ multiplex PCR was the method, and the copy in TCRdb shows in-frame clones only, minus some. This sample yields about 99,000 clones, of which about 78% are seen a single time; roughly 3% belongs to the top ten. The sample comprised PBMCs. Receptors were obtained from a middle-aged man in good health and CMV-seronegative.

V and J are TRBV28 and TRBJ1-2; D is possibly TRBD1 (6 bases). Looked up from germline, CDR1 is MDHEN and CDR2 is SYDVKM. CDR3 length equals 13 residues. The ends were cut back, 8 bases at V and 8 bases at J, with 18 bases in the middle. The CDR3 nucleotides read TGTGCCAGCTCCACGGGGGGGCTCAGCGGCTACACCTTC. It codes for CASSTGGLSGYTF.

This chain's CDR3 is CASSWEGRAQETQYF. CDR3 coding DNA: TGCGCCAGCAGCTGGGAGGGCAGGGCCCAAGAGACCCAGTACTTC. The rearrangement links TRBV5-1 to TRBJ2-5; 7 bases fit TRBD2. Losses at the gene ends were 3 bases for V and 1 base for J; bases not matched to a gene: 6. Germline-derived CDR1 and CDR2 are SGHRS and YFSETQ. The CDR3 runs to 15 residues.

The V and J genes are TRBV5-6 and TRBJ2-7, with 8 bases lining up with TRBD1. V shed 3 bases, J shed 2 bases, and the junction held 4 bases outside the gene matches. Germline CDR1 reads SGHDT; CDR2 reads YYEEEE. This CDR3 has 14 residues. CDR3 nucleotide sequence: TGTGCCAGCAGCTGGGGACAGGAGACCTACGAGCAGTACTTC. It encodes CASSWGQETYEQYF.

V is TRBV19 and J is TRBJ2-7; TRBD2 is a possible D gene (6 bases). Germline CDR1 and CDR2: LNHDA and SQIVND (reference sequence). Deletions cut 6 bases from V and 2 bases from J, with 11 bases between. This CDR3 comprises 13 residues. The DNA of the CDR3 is TGTGCCAGTAGCGGGACTCCTCCCTACGAGCAGTACTTC. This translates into CASSGTPPYEQYF.

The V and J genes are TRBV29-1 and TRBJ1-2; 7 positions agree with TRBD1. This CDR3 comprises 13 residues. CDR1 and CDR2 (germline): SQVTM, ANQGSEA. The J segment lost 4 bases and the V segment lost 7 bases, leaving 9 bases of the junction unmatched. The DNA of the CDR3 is TGCAGCGCGTACAGGGGTCTCAGCTATGGCTACACCTTC. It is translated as CSAYRGLSYGYTF.

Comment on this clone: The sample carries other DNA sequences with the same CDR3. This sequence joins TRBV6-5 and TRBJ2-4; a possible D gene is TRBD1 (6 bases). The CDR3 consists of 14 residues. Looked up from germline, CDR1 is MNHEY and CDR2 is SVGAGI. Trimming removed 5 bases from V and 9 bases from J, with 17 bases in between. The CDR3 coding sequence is TGTGCCAGCAGTGTAACTACAGGGTTTCGCATTCAGTACTTC. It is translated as CASSVTTGFRIQYF.

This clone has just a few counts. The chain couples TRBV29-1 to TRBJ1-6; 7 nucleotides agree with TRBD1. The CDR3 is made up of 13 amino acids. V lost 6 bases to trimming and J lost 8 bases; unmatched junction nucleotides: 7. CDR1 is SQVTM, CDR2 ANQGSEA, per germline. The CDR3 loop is CSVGTEFDSPLHF. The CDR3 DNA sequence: TGCAGCGTGGGGACAGAGTTTGATTCACCCCTCCACTTT.

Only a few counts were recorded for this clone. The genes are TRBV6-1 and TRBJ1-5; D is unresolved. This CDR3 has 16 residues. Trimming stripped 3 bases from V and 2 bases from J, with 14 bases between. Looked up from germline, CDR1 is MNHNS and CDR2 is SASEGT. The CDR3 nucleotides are TGTGCCAGCAGTGATTTAAGTCTGAGGGGCAATCAGCCCCAGCATTTT. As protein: CASSDLSLRGNQPQHF.

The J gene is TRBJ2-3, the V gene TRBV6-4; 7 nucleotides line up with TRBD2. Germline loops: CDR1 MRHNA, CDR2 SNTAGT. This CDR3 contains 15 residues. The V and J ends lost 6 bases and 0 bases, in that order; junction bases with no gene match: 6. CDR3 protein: CASSASGTSTDTQYF. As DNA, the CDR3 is TGTGCCAGCAGCGCAAGCGGGACCAGCACAGATACGCAGTATTTT.

CDR3 DNA: TGTGCCAGCACCCCGCGGTACCTTAATTCACCCCTCCACTTT. Protein: CASTPRYLNSPLHF. The gene calls are TRBV28 and TRBJ1-6; D gene ambiguous. V was pared by 7 bases and J by 6 bases, with 13 bases between. CDR3 length: 14 residues. The germline gives CDR1 MDHEN, CDR2 SYDVKM.

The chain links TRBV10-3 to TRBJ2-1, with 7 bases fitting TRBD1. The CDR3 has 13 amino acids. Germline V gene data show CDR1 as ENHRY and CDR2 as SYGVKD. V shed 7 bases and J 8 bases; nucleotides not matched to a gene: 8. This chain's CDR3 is CAIKSQGDDEQFF. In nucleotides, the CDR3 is TGTGCCATCAAAAGCCAGGGGGACGATGAGCAGTTCTTC.

CDR3 coding DNA: TGTGCCAGCAACGTCGCAGGGGGCCCCTACGAGCAGTACTTC. It specifies CASNVAGGPYEQYF. The V and J genes are TRBV6-1 and TRBJ2-7, with TRBD1 matching over 8 bases. The CDR3 length is 14 residues. Germline CDR1 is MNHNS and CDR2 is SASEGT. V lost 7 bases, J lost 2 bases, and 7 bases stayed unmatched.

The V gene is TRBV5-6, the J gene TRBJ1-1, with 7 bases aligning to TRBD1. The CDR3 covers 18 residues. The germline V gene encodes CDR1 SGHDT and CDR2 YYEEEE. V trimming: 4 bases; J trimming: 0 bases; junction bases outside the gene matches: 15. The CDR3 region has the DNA TGTGCCAGCAGCCCAGACCCTCACCGACAGGGAATGAACACTGAAGCTTTCTTT. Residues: CASSPDPHRQGMNTEAFF.

The CDR3 region has the DNA TGCGCCAGCAGCAGTACCGGGACTACCCAAGAGACCCAGTACTTC. Encoded protein: CASSSTGTTQETQYF. V usage is TRBV5-1 and J usage is TRBJ2-5; the match to TRBD2 covers 7 bases. The germline V gene encodes CDR1 SGHRS and CDR2 YFSETQ. This CDR3 is built from 15 residues. V lost 4 bases to trimming and J lost 1 base; unmatched junction nucleotides: 7. The full variable domain, its missing parts supplied by reference TRBV5-1 and TRBJ2-5, is KAGVTQTPRYLIKTRGQQVTLSCSPISGHRSVSWYQQTPGQGLQFLFEYFSETQRNKGNFPGRFSGRQFSNSRSEMNVSTLELGDSALYLCASSSTGTTQETQYFGPGTRLLVL.

CDR3 protein: CASSPRRDAYNEQFF. CDR3 bases: TGTGCCAGCTCACCACGGCGGGACGCCTACAATGAGCAGTTCTTC. V usage is TRBV18 and J usage is TRBJ2-1, with D possibly TRBD2 on 6 matching bases. The CDR3 is 15 residues long. CDR1 and CDR2 (germline): KGHSH, LQKENI. Trimming cost V 1 base and J 2 bases, with 9 bases left between them.

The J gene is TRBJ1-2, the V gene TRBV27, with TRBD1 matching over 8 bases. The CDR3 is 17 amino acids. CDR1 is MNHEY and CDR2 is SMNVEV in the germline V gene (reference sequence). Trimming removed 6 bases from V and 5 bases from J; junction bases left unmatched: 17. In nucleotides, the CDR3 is TGTGCCAGCAGCCCCCGACAGGGGACGATGGCGCGGTATGGCTACACCTTC. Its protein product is CASSPRQGTMARYGYTF.

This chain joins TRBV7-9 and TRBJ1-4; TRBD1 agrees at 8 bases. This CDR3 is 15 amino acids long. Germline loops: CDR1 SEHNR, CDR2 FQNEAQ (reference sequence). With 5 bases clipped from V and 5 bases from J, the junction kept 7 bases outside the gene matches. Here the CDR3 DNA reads TGTGCCAGCAGCACACCGACAGGGGACAATGAAAAACTGTTTTTT. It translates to CASSTPTGDNEKLFF.

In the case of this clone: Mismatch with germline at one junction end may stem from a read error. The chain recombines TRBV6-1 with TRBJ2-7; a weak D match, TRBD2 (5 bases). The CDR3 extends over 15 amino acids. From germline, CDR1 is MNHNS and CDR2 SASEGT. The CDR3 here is CASSGGDGNSYEQCF. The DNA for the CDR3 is TGTGCCAGCAGTGGGGGAGACGGGAACTCCTACGAGCAGTGCTTC.